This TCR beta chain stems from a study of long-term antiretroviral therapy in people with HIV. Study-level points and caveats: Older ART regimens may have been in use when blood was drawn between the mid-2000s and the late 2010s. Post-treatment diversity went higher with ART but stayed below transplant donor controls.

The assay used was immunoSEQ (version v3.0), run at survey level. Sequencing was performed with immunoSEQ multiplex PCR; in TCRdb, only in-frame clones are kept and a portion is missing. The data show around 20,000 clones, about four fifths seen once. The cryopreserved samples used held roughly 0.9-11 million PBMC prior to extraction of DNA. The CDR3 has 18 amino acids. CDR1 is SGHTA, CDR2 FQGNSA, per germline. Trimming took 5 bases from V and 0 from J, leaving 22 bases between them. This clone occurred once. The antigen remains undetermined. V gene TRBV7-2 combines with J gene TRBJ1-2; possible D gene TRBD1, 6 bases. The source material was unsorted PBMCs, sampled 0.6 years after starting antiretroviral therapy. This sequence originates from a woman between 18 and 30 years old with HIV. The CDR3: CASSPRGGGTYSNYGYTF. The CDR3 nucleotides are TGTGCCAGCAGCCCGCGCGGAGGTGGGACATATTCTAACTATGGCTACACCTTC. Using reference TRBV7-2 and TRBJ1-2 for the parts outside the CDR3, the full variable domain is GAGVSQSPSNKVTEKGKDVELRCDPISGHTALYWYRQSLGQGLEFLIYFQGNSAPDKSGLPSDRFSAERTGGSVSTLTIQRTQQEDSAVYLCASSPRGGGTYSNYGYTFGSGTRLTVV.